This T cell receptor (beta chain) is drawn from a study of cytomegalovirus exposure and HLA in healthy donors. The study, taken as a whole, reports: Rarity characterized most TCR sequences, yet some public TCRs appeared in many donors. Researchers reported from a later analysis that most CMV-associated TCR beta chains appeared HLA-restricted.

CDR1 SGHDN and CDR2 FVKESK come from the germline V gene. CDR3 size: 16 residues. V lost 0 bases and J lost 12, with 21 bases in between. A multiplex PCR was run with 60 Vbeta primers and 13 Jbeta primers. Profiling relied on immunoSEQ multiplex PCR, and the TCRdb table lists in-frame clones only, not all of them. The table has about 140,000 clones, 65% to 80% seen once; the top ten hold under 1.5%. This clone showed up just once. Its antigen is not known. The sample comprised PBMCs. This sequence was found in a male donor in good health and CMV-seropositive. The rearrangement links TRBV14 to TRBJ2-1, with D maybe TRBD2 (5 bases). CDR3 residues: CASSQERAGPSSGQFF. For the CDR3, the DNA is TGTGCCAGCAGCCAAGAACGGGCGGGTCCATCATCAGGGCAGTTCTTC.